This TCR beta chain was sequenced during a study of T-cell memory formation after mild COVID-19. This CDR3 is 16 amino acids long. Germline V gene lookup returns CDR1 DFQATT and CDR2 SNEGSKA (reference sequence). With 5 bases clipped from V and 0 bases from J, the junction kept 11 bases outside the gene matches. TCRdb re-called the 5' RACE reads through MiXCR, storing one row per CDR3 protein. The sample contains about 210,000 distinct CDR3 sequences, around 25% of which appear only once. Sequencing was performed on PBMCs or a T cell subset sorted from them (not recorded which). This clonotype originated in an adult woman who had mild COVID-19 (a few samples of this study predate the infection). Cell type and time point are not known. This chain joins TRBV20-1 and TRBJ2-3, with 7 positions matching TRBD2. CDR3 amino acids: CSASGLAGTSTDTQYF. CDR3 sequence (DNA): TGCAGTGCTTCCGGGTTAGCGGGTACTAGCACAGATACGCAGTATTTT.